This T cell receptor (beta chain) was recovered during a study of T cell responses to AZD1222 COVID-19 vaccine. CDR1 and CDR2 from the germline V gene are MNHEY and SMNVEV (reference sequence). This CDR3 region has 16 residues. Trimming at V came to 5 bases and at J to 1 base, leaving 7 bases not matched to a gene. Here immunoSEQ multiplex PCR was the method, and the copy in TCRdb shows in-frame clones only, minus some. The repertoire includes 59,000 or so clones, about 86% of them detected once, and about 9.4% sits in the top ten. This clone has more than one count but fewer than ten. The sample was peripheral blood, taken on day 0 of AZD1222 vaccination. This chain joins TRBV27 and TRBJ1-1; 10 bases line up with TRBD1. This TCR was recovered from an adult in good health. The CDR3 region has the DNA TGTGCCAGCAGTGCGCGACAGGGGGCTGGGAACACTGAAGCTTTCTTT. This codes for CASSARQGAGNTEAFF.